The 14 T cell receptor beta chains listed next were all sequenced from one sample in a study of Ad26.COV2.S vaccination and SARS-CoV-2 variants. The protocol was immunoSEQ multiplex PCR, while the TCRdb copy is restricted to in-frame clones and leaves out a portion. Of about 320,000 clones in the sample, roughly 90% were seen once. Treatment indicated: about 20 received Ad26.COV2.S at low or high dose, single or two shots; five or six received placebo; per-sample allocation not given. Samples were taken on day 63 after the first vaccine or placebo injection. The sequencing used peripheral blood, collected in a trial of Ad26.COV2.S vaccine versus placebo. All receptors derive from a person between 18 and 60 years old who received the Ad26.COV2.S COVID-19 vaccine or a placebo.

V is TRBV6-4 and J is TRBJ1-5; no reliable D call. Trimming left V 11 bases short and J 3 bases short, with 17 bases between. Germline V CDR1 and CDR2: MRHNA, SNTAGT. This CDR3 has 14 residues. CDR3 region: CAFPDFVNNQPQHF. For the CDR3, the DNA is TGTGCCTTCCCGGATTTTGTTAACAATCAGCCCCAGCATTTT.

The rearrangement links TRBV3-1 (or the pseudogene TRBV3-2) to TRBJ1-2, with a weak D call TRBD1 (5 bases). Germline values: CDR1 LGHDT, CDR2 YNNKEL (reference sequence). This CDR3 region has 11 residues. V dropped 7 bases and J dropped 6 bases, with 9 bases sitting between them. The CDR3 spells CASKPGNGYTF. The CDR3 DNA is TGTGCCAGCAAGCCAGGGAATGGCTACACCTTC.

This clone was counted between two and nine times. This chain connects TRBV4-3 to TRBJ2-3; D is possibly TRBD1 (6 bases). Trimming cost V 0 bases and J 2 bases, with 12 bases left between them. This CDR3 is 16 amino acids long. The germline V gene has CDR1 LGHNA and CDR2 YSLEER. CDR3 coding DNA: TGCGCCAGCAGCCAAGATGACAGGAGTTACACAGATACGCAGTATTTT. This gives the protein CASSQDDRSYTDTQYF.

This clone was observed a few times. This chain links TRBV4-1 with TRBJ1-1, with unresolved D. The germline V and J ends were trimmed by 0 bases and 1 base, with 6 bases remaining between them. CDR3 length equals 14 residues. Germline V lookup: CDR1 MGHRA, CDR2 YSYEKL. CDR3 sequence: CASSQDRGNTEAFF. DNA for the CDR3: TGCGCCAGCAGCCAAGATCGAGGGAACACTGAAGCTTTCTTT.

This chain uses TRBV2 with TRBJ2-7, with D unclear. This CDR3 is built from 11 residues. V dropped 8 bases and J dropped 0 bases, with 5 bases sitting between them. The germline V gene encodes CDR1 SNHLY and CDR2 FYNNEI. CDR3 DNA sequence: TGTGCCAGCCGAGCCTCCTACGAGCAGTACTTC. This encodes CASRASYEQYF.

The V call is TRBV5-4, the J call TRBJ1-2; tentative D call: TRBD1 (5 bases). Per the germline V gene, CDR1 is SGHNT and CDR2 is YYREEE (reference sequence). The CDR3 length is 13 residues. V was shortened by 4 bases and J by 2 bases, with 9 bases between the two germline ends. DNA of the CDR3: TGTGCCAGCAGCGCCTCAGGGAACTATGGCTACACCTTC. Its protein is CASSASGNYGYTF.

This clone was observed a single time. V usage is TRBV18 and J usage is TRBJ1-2; D is unresolved. Trimming left V 3 bases short and J 3 bases short, with 5 bases between. CDR3 length: 12 residues. The germline CDR1 and CDR2 sequences are KGHSH and LQKENI. Here the CDR3 reads CASSPQDYGYTF. The CDR3 bases are TGTGCCAGCTCACCCCAGGACTATGGCTACACCTTC.

The J gene is TRBJ2-3, the V gene TRBV7-6; 12 bases are a match to TRBD2. This CDR3 has 16 amino acids. Losses at the gene ends were 6 bases for V and 3 bases for J; bases not matched to a gene: 7. The germline CDR1 and CDR2 sequences are SGHVS and FNYEAQ. CDR3 residues: CASSLLAGGRTDTQYF. The CDR3 coding sequence is TGTGCCAGCAGTCTCCTAGCGGGGGGGCGGACAGATACGCAGTATTTT.

This chain uses TRBV9 with TRBJ1-2; D possibly corresponds to TRBD1 (6 bases). The CDR3 consists of 15 residues. Germline values: CDR1 SGDLS, CDR2 YYNGEE. Between the trimmed V and J ends, which lost 6 bases and 1 base, there was a span of 16 bases. The CDR3 reads CASTPDSLLNYGYTF. CDR3 DNA sequence: TGTGCCAGCACCCCGGACAGCCTACTTAACTATGGCTACACCTTC.

The chain links TRBV7-2 to TRBJ1-2; 10 bases are a match to TRBD1. CDR3 length: 15 residues. Germline trimming cut 0 bases from V and 2 bases from J; bases unmatched to any gene: 0. Germline-derived CDR1 and CDR2 are SGHTA and FQGNSA. The CDR3 DNA is TGTGCCAGCAGCTTAGCGGGACAGGGGAACTATGGCTACACCTTC. Its translation is CASSLAGQGNYGYTF.

In this sample, this clone turned up a few times. The sample has other DNA sequences that encode this CDR3 too. The chain recombines TRBV7-2 with TRBJ1-5, with a possible D match to TRBD1 (5 bases). Deletions cut 1 base from V and 2 bases from J, with 6 bases between. Germline assignment: CDR1 SGHTA and CDR2 FQGNSA. The CDR3 loop spans 14 amino acids. The CDR3 here is CASSLGGRNQPQHF. The CDR3 nucleotides read TGTGCCAGCAGCTTAGGGGGACGCAATCAGCCCCAGCATTTT.

Remarks on this clone: Other nucleotide sequences in the sample specify the same CDR3. The V and J genes are TRBV12-3 or TRBV12-4 and TRBJ1-5; the match to TRBD1 covers 7 bases. The CDR3 is 13 residues long. The V segment lost 3 bases and the J segment 4 bases; nucleotides outside the gene matches: 0. In DNA, the CDR3 is TGTGCCAGCAGTTTGACAGGGAATCAGCCCCAGCATTTT. As protein: CASSLTGNQPQHF.

V usage is TRBV7-8 and J usage is TRBJ2-5; 10 bases are a match to TRBD2. The V segment lost 2 bases and the J segment 6 bases; nucleotides outside the gene matches: 21. Germline V lookup: CDR1 SGHVS, CDR2 FQNEAQ. The length of the CDR3 is 20 residues. The CDR3 DNA reads TGTGCCAGCAGCTTATCCGTTGCGTCTAGCGGGGGAACGGGGGGAAAGACCCAGTACTTC. This gives the protein CASSLSVASSGGTGGKTQYF.

V usage is TRBV9 and J usage is TRBJ2-6; D is unresolved. CDR1 and CDR2 (germline): SGDLS, YYNGEE. The CDR3 has 15 residues. The V end lost 0 bases, the J end lost 2 bases, and 6 bases lay between the germline ends. The CDR3 nucleotides read TGTGCCAGCAGCGTAGGTCAGGCTGGGGCCAACGTCCTGACTTTC. Amino acid sequence: CASSVGQAGANVLTF.